One and the same sample provided the 32 T cell receptor beta chains below, sequenced in a study of T cell responses to AZD1222 COVID-19 vaccine. The assay was immunoSEQ multiplex PCR, and TCRdb's table has in-frame clones only and misses some. The table has about 110,000 clones, 91% seen once. The sample consisted of peripheral blood, taken on day 0 of AZD1222 vaccination. These receptors came from an adult in good health.

The chain is built from TRBV5-4 and TRBJ2-7; D could derive from TRBD1 or TRBD2 (5 bases each). The CDR3 is made up of 14 amino acids. Germline CDR1 and CDR2: SGHNT and YYREEE (reference sequence). The ends were cut back, 4 bases at V and 5 bases at J, with 16 bases in the middle. DNA for the CDR3: TGTGCCAGCAGCCCGTCCGCAGGGACGCACGAGCAGTACTTC. This gives the protein CASSPSAGTHEQYF.

This clone was observed once. CDR3 protein: CASSDSFLGSPLHF. The CDR3 DNA reads TGTGCCAGCAGTGACTCGTTCTTGGGTTCACCCCTCCACTTT. This chain connects TRBV6-4 to TRBJ1-6; D is ambiguous. Deletions cut 0 bases from V and 9 bases from J, with 9 bases between. The germline V gene has CDR1 MRHNA and CDR2 SNTAGT. The CDR3 is made up of 14 amino acids.

This clone was picked up one time. This chain links TRBV11-2 with TRBJ1-4, with TRBD1 matching 8 bases. V gave up 1 base and J gave up 7 bases; unmatched junction bases: 8. This CDR3 contains 16 residues. Per the germline V gene, CDR1 is SGHAT and CDR2 is FQNNGV. In DNA, the CDR3 is TGTGCCAGCAGCTTAGGGGCAGGGGGCTGGTCTGAAAAACTGTTTTTT. This translates into CASSLGAGGWSEKLFF.

CDR3: CASSPYLQETQYF. The CDR3 DNA is TGTGCCAGCTCACCTTACTTACAAGAGACCCAGTACTTC. The chain recombines TRBV18 with TRBJ2-5; the D is unclear. From germline, CDR1 is KGHSH and CDR2 LQKENI. The CDR3 covers 13 residues. The ends were cut back, 3 bases at V and 2 bases at J, with 7 bases in the middle.

The rearrangement joins TRBV6-1 to TRBJ2-5; TRBD2 might be the D (6 bases). This CDR3 spans 15 amino acids. V lost 0 bases and J 5 bases, leaving 13 bases between the germline ends. Germline CDR1 MNHNS, CDR2 SASEGT. The CDR3 coding sequence is TGTGCCAGCAGTGAAGCGGAGGGGCGCGATGAGACCCAGTACTTC. Amino acid sequence: CASSEAEGRDETQYF.

The chain recombines TRBV2 with TRBJ2-3; 11 bases are shared with TRBD2. V lost 2 bases, J lost 10 bases, and 8 bases stayed unmatched. This CDR3 spans 15 amino acids. Germline V CDR1 and CDR2: SNHLY, FYNNEI. The CDR3 region has the DNA TGTGCCAGCAGTGAATGGGCTAGCGGGGGGATAGCGCAGTATTTT. Translating it yields CASSEWASGGIAQYF.

DNA for the CDR3: TGTGCCAGCAGTTTAAGGGAAGAGCAGTACTTC. It yields the protein CASSLREEQYF. J is TRBJ2-7 and V is TRBV12-3 or TRBV12-4; D is unresolved. V lost 2 bases and J lost 7, with 6 bases in between. The CDR3 covers 11 residues.

This clone was counted once. CDR3 protein: CASSKLAVQYF. CDR3 in DNA: TGTGCCAGCAGTAAACTAGCGGTGCAGTACTTC. The chain recombines TRBV6-2 or TRBV6-3 with TRBJ2-7, with 8 bases lining up with TRBD2. From germline, CDR1 is MNHEY and CDR2 SVGEGT. The CDR3 consists of 11 residues. V gave up 5 bases and J gave up 9 bases; unmatched junction bases: 3.

This clone was seen just once. At the DNA level, this CDR3 is encoded by other sequences in the same sample as well. The gene calls are TRBV7-9 and TRBJ2-1; perhaps TRBD1 as D (5 bases). The CDR3 spans 12 residues. Trimming stripped 5 bases from V and 12 bases from J, with 14 bases between. Germline V gene data show CDR1 as SEHNR and CDR2 as FQNEAQ (reference sequence). CDR3 region: CASSLGASGQFF. The CDR3 DNA reads TGTGCCAGCAGCCTAGGGGCGAGTGGGCAGTTCTTC.

The J gene is TRBJ2-6, the V gene TRBV7-2; D unclear. The germline V gene has CDR1 SGHTA and CDR2 FQGNSA. V lost 1 base, J lost 0 bases, and 7 bases lay in between. The CDR3 covers 16 residues. CDR3 loop: CASSLVQLSGANVLTF. As DNA, the CDR3 is TGTGCCAGCAGCTTAGTACAGCTCTCTGGGGCCAACGTCCTGACTTTC.

The chain carries TRBV5-6 and TRBJ2-2, with D perhaps matching TRBD1 or TRBD2 (5 bases each). The germline V and J ends were trimmed by 4 bases and 3 bases, with 16 bases remaining between them. CDR3 length: 16 residues. Germline lookup yields CDR1 SGHDT and CDR2 YYEEEE. The CDR3 region has the DNA TGTGCCAGCAGCCCCGGCCCGGGACCCCACACCGGGGAGCTGTTTTTT. Its translation: CASSPGPGPHTGELFF.

The chain uses TRBV5-5 and TRBJ1-1; D possibly corresponds to TRBD1 (6 bases). The CDR3 extends over 18 amino acids. V was cut by 6 bases and J by 3 bases, with 27 bases left in between. CDR1 is SGHKS and CDR2 is YYEKEE in the germline V gene (reference sequence). This CDR3 reads CASTTASTSGGQDTEAFF. The CDR3 DNA reads TGTGCCAGCACCACCGCTTCCACCTCCGGGGGGCAGGACACTGAAGCTTTCTTT.

This sequence joins TRBV5-1 and TRBJ1-2; TRBD1 agrees at 11 bases. The CDR3 is made up of 15 amino acids. Germline V gene sequence: CDR1 SGHRS, CDR2 YFSETQ. V gave up 4 bases and J gave up 5 bases; unmatched junction bases: 7. CDR3 amino acids: CASSTRGQGAYGYTF. The CDR3, as DNA: TGCGCCAGCAGCACCCGCGGACAGGGGGCTTATGGCTACACCTTC.

V is TRBV5-1 and J is TRBJ2-7; 9 positions match TRBD2. Germline lookup yields CDR1 SGHRS and CDR2 YFSETQ. CDR3 length: 15 residues. V shed 1 base, J shed 3 bases, and the junction held 5 bases outside the gene matches. CDR3 in amino acids: CASSLLPSGDYEQYF. CDR3 DNA sequence: TGCGCCAGCAGCTTGCTCCCTAGCGGGGACTACGAGCAGTACTTC. The full variable domain, rest sourced from reference TRBV5-1 and TRBJ2-7, is KAGVTQTPRYLIKTRGQQVTLSCSPISGHRSVSWYQQTPGQGLQFLFEYFSETQRNKGNFPGRFSGRQFSNSRSEMNVSTLELGDSALYLCASSLLPSGDYEQYFGPGTRLTVT.

J is TRBJ1-5 and V is TRBV9, with D possibly TRBD1 on 6 matching bases. Trimming took 4 bases from V and 3 from J, leaving 11 bases between them. Germline V lookup: CDR1 SGDLS, CDR2 YYNGEE. This CDR3 has 14 amino acids. In DNA, the CDR3 is TGTGCCAGCAGCCCGGGGACACTCAATCAGCCCCAGCATTTT. Its protein is CASSPGTLNQPQHF.

The chain recombines TRBV3-1 (or the pseudogene TRBV3-2) with TRBJ1-5, with D uncertain. CDR3 size: 12 residues. V shed 0 bases and J shed 6 bases, with 3 bases lying between them. Germline loops: CDR1 LGHDT, CDR2 YNNKEL (reference sequence). Written as DNA, the CDR3 is TGTGCCAGCAGCCAAGACGGTCAGCCCCAGCATTTT. This gives the protein CASSQDGQPQHF.

The chain uses TRBV5-1 and TRBJ1-3, with a possible D match to TRBD1 (5 bases). The CDR3 is 15 residues long. Germline V gene data show CDR1 as SGHRS and CDR2 as YFSETQ. The V end was cut by 4 bases, the J end by 4 bases, with 15 bases between. In DNA, the CDR3 is TGCGCCAGCAGCCCAGGGAGGCAGGGAGGAAACACCATATATTTT. It specifies CASSPGRQGGNTIYF.

The rearrangement joins TRBV19 to TRBJ2-3; TRBD1 aligns across 7 bases. The V gene's germline CDR1 is LNHDA and CDR2 SQIVND (reference sequence). V was clipped by 3 bases and J by 0 bases; unmatched bases: 9. This CDR3 region has 17 residues. CDR3 DNA sequence: TGTGCCAGTAGTATCAGACAGGGTTTGGGAAGCACAGATACGCAGTATTTT. Amino acids: CASSIRQGLGSTDTQYF.

The CDR3: CASRHQRTGGSHNYGYTF. DNA for the CDR3: TGCGCCAGCAGACATCAGAGGACAGGGGGAAGCCACAACTATGGCTACACCTTC. The gene calls are TRBV10-1 and TRBJ1-2; 10 nucleotides align to TRBD1. There are 18 residues in the CDR3. Germline V gives CDR1 WNHNN, CDR2 SYGVQD (reference sequence). With 6 bases clipped from V and 2 bases from J, the junction kept 15 bases outside the gene matches.

This chain uses TRBV7-6 with TRBJ1-6; D unclear. The CDR3 has 15 amino acids. Trimming pared 0 bases from V and 1 base from J, leaving 4 bases between. CDR1 and CDR2 from the germline V gene are SGHVS and FNYEAQ. In DNA form, the CDR3 reads TGTGCCAGCAGCTTAGCGGGGTCCTATAATTCACCCCTCCACTTT. It yields the protein CASSLAGSYNSPLHF.

This clone was seen just once. This sequence joins TRBV6-5 and TRBJ1-6, with TRBD1 matching over 7 bases. Germline V gene lookup returns CDR1 MNHEY and CDR2 SVGAGI. The CDR3 contains 15 residues. J gave up 6 bases and V 7 bases, and 9 bases lay outside the gene matches. For the CDR3, the DNA is TGTGCCAGCACGGTAGGGGGCGTAGGTAATTCACCCCTCCACTTT. Translated: CASTVGGVGNSPLHF.

The chain couples TRBV6-2 or TRBV6-3 to TRBJ1-1; possible D gene TRBD1, 5 bases. V shed 0 bases and J shed 6 bases, with 11 bases lying between them. Germline V lookup: CDR1 MNHEY, CDR2 SVGEGT. The CDR3 sequence is 14 residues long. The CDR3 is CASSYSWEGSEAFF. The DNA for the CDR3 is TGTGCCAGCAGTTACTCGTGGGAGGGGTCTGAAGCTTTCTTT.

The V and J genes are TRBV5-1 and TRBJ1-6; the D gene is possibly TRBD1 (5 bases). From germline, CDR1 is SGHRS and CDR2 YFSETQ. The CDR3 loop spans 15 amino acids. The V gene lost 1 base and the J gene lost 10 bases, with 15 bases spanning the gap. The chain's CDR3 is CASSLHGQGESPLHF. DNA of the CDR3: TGCGCCAGCAGCTTGCATGGCCAGGGCGAGTCACCCCTCCACTTT.

This clone was picked up one time. V and J are TRBV19 and TRBJ1-3; D is ambiguous. Germline V CDR1 and CDR2: LNHDA, SQIVND (reference sequence). CDR3 length: 16 amino acids. Trimming removed 8 bases at V and 0 bases at J, with 17 bases between. The CDR3 DNA reads TGTGCCAGTGGAAGCAGTGGGGTGAGCTCTGGAAACACCATATATTTT. It is translated as CASGSSGVSSGNTIYF.

This clone has only one observation. The V and J genes are TRBV18 and TRBJ2-7, with 10 bases matching TRBD1. Per germline, CDR1 KGHSH and CDR2 LQKENI. The V and J ends lost 6 bases and 4 bases, in that order; junction bases with no gene match: 9. The CDR3 extends over 15 amino acids. The CDR3 sequence: CASSLGGTGEYEQYF. The CDR3 DNA reads TGTGCCAGCTCCCTAGGGGGGACAGGGGAATACGAGCAGTACTTC. Combining the CDR3 with reference TRBV18 and TRBJ2-7 gives the whole variable domain NAGVMQNPRHLVRRRGQEARLRCSPMKGHSHVYWYRQLPEEGLKFMVYLQKENIIDESGMPKERFSAEFPKEGPSILRIQQVVRGDSAAYFCASSLGGTGEYEQYFGPGTRLTVT.

The gene calls are TRBV11-2 and TRBJ1-1; D uncertain. The V end lost 0 bases, the J end lost 5 bases, and 13 bases lay between the germline ends. The length of the CDR3 is 15 residues. Germline loops: CDR1 SGHAT, CDR2 FQNNGV. In DNA form, the CDR3 reads TGTGCCAGCAGCTTAGATCTCGGGGTAGGAACTGAAGCTTTCTTT. Translation: CASSLDLGVGTEAFF.

V usage is TRBV19 and J usage is TRBJ1-6; D call uncertain. With 0 bases removed from V and 6 bases from J, the gap between germline ends came to 9 bases. The CDR3 consists of 15 residues. Germline CDR1 reads LNHDA; CDR2 reads SQIVND (reference sequence). The CDR3 DNA follows: TGTGCCAGTAGTATAGAGGGAGCCCGTAATTCACCCCTCCACTTT. Protein sequence: CASSIEGARNSPLHF.

J is TRBJ1-2 and V is TRBV15; no clear D gene. Germline V gene lookup returns CDR1 LNHNV and CDR2 YYDKDF (reference sequence). The length of the CDR3 is 12 residues. V was clipped by 8 bases and J by 4 bases, with 11 bases between them. This CDR3 is CATFSNVYGYTF. The CDR3 DNA follows: TGTGCCACCTTTTCCAACGTCTATGGCTACACCTTC.

The CDR3 region is CASSQSGTGSYEQYF. The CDR3 nucleotides are TGTGCCAGCAGCCAATCCGGGACAGGGTCGTACGAGCAGTACTTC. This rearrangement joins TRBV7-6 to TRBJ2-7, with 9 bases that match TRBD1. CDR1 SGHVS and CDR2 FNYEAQ come from the germline V gene. V dropped 5 bases and J dropped 4; count of bases not matched to a gene: 9. The CDR3 is 15 amino acids. The variable domain in full, completed from reference TRBV7-6 and TRBJ2-7, reads GAGVSQSPRYKVTKRGQDVALRCDPISGHVSLYWYRQALGQGPEFLTYFNYEAQQDKSGLPNDRFSAERPEGSISTLTIQRTEQRDSAMYRCASSQSGTGSYEQYFGPGTRLTVT.

This chain joins TRBV28 and TRBJ2-1; TRBD1 aligns across 7 bases. Per the germline V gene, CDR1 is MDHEN and CDR2 is SYDVKM. This CDR3 has 14 amino acids. The trim removed 4 bases at V and 5 bases at J, leaving 5 bases unmatched. The CDR3 region is CASSSGQMDNEQFF. The CDR3 DNA sequence: TGTGCCAGCAGTTCGGGACAGATGGACAATGAGCAGTTCTTC.

The V call is TRBV5-8, the J call TRBJ2-7, with D tentatively TRBD2 (5 bases). The CDR3 contains 13 residues. Per germline, CDR1 SGHTS and CDR2 YDEGEE. V gave up 5 bases and J gave up 3 bases, with 12 bases separating them. CDR3 nucleotides: TGTGCCAGCAGTTTTATCCGGGGCTACGAGCAGTACTTC. Its protein is CASSFIRGYEQYF.

This rearrangement joins TRBV29-1 to TRBJ2-7; perhaps TRBD1 as D (6 bases). CDR3 length: 14 amino acids. Germline CDR1 and CDR2: SQVTM and ANQGSEA. The V and J ends lost 1 base and 3 bases respectively, with 13 bases between them. The CDR3 DNA follows: TGCAGCGTTGAAGCCGGGTGGGACAACTACGAGCAGTACTTC. It is translated as CSVEAGWDNYEQYF.